This T cell receptor (beta chain) was found in a study of memory CD4+ T cells and cytomegalovirus serostatus. Single viable CD3+CD4+CD8-CD45RO+ cells were sorted as the memory CD4+ T cells. Produced via immunoSEQ multiplex PCR; TCRdb's table is partial and in-frame only. The sample gives fewer than 40,000 clones, around 80% of which show up once; less than 5.5% is in the top ten. CDR1 is SGHNT, CDR2 YYREEE, per germline (reference sequence). The CDR3 is 15 amino acids. Trimming shortened V by 4 bases and J by 2 bases, and 14 bases separated the two germline ends. The chain is built from TRBV5-4 and TRBJ2-3; TRBD2 might be the D (6 bases). Sequencing was done on a sample of memory CD4+ T cells from blood. This clonotype was sampled from an adult in good health and CMV-seropositive. The DNA for the CDR3 is TGTGCCAGCAGCCGATTGGAGGGGTTCACAGATACGCAGTATTTT. This gives the protein CASSRLEGFTDTQYF.